This T cell receptor beta chain comes out of a study of blood T cell repertoires in COVID-19. As for the study in general: In each case, the material was cDNA or gDNA derived from T cells, B-cell-depleted T cells, or PBMCs.

Per the original methods: Scientists estimated how many nucleated cells there were by amplifying reference gene primers. Here immunoSEQ multiplex PCR was the method, and the copy in TCRdb shows in-frame clones only, minus some. The D gene and trimming were derived from the DNA, and the V and J assignments and clone size from that table. Of more than 85,000 clones in the sample, about four fifths were seen once. J gave up 7 bases and V 1 base, and 5 bases lay outside the gene matches. The CDR3 loop spans 16 amino acids. CDR1 and CDR2 from the germline V gene are SGDLS and YYNGEE. The rearrangement links TRBV9 to TRBJ2-1; 13 nucleotides agree with TRBD2. The sequence was collected from a man older than 75 with acute or convalescent COVID-19. Sequenced sample: peripheral blood. CDR3 sequence reads: CASSVSGTSGMNEQFF. The CDR3 DNA reads TGTGCCAGCAGCGTATCCGGGACTAGCGGGATGAATGAGCAGTTCTTC.